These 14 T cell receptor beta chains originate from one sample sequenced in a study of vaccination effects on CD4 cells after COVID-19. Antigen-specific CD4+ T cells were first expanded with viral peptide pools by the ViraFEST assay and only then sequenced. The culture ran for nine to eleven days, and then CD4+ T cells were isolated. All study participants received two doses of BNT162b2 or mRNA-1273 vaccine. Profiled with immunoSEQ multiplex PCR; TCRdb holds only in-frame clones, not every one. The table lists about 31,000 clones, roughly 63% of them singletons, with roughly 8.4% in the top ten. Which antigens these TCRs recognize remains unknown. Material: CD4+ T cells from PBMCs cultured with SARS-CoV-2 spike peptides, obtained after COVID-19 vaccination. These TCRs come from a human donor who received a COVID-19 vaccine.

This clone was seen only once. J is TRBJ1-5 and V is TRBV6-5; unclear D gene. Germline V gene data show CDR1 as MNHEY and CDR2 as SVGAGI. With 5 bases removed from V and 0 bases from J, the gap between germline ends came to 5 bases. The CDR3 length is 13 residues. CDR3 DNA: TGTGCCAGCAGTCTACTTAGCAATCAGCCCCAGCATTTT. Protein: CASSLLSNQPQHF.

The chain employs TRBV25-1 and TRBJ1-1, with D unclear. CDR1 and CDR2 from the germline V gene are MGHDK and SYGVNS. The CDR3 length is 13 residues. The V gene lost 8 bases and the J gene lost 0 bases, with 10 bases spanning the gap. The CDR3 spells CASGWSMNTEAFF. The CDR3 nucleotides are TGTGCCAGCGGTTGGAGCATGAACACTGAAGCTTTCTTT.

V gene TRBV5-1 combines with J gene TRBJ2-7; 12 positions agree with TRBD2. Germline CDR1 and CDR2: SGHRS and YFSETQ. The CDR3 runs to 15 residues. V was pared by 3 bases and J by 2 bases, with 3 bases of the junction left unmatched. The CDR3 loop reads CASSSWTSGTYEQYF. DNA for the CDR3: TGCGCCAGCAGCTCTTGGACTAGCGGGACCTACGAGCAGTACTTC.

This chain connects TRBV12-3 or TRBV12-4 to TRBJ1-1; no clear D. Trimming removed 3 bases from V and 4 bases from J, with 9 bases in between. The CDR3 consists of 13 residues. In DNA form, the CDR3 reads TGTGCCAGCAGTTTCCTCGGAGGCACTGAAGCTTTCTTT. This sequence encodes CASSFLGGTEAFF.

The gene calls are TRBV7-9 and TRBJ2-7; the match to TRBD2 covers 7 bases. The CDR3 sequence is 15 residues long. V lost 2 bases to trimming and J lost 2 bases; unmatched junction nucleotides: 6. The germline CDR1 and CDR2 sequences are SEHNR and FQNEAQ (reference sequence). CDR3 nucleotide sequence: TGTGCCAGCAGCTTATCGGCTAGCGGAGCCTACGAGCAGTACTTC. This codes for CASSLSASGAYEQYF.

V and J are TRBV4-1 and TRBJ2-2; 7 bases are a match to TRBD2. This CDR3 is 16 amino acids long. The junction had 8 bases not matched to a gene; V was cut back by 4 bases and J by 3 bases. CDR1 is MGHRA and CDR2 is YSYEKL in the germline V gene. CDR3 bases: TGCGCCAGCAGCCTTCTCGGCGGGAGTTACACCGGGGAGCTGTTTTTT. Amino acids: CASSLLGGSYTGELFF.

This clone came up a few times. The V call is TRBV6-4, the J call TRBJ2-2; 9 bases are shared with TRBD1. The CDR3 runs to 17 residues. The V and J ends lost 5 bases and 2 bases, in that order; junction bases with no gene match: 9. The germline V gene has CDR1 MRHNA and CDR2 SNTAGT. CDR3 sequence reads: CASSPGTGNVNTGELFF. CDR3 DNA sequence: TGTGCCAGCAGTCCCGGGACAGGGAACGTAAACACCGGGGAGCTGTTTTTT.

The CDR3, as DNA: TGTGCCAGCAGCCAGGAACTAGCGGGGTACTACAATGAGCAGTTCTTC. Translated, it gives CASSQELAGYYNEQFF. This chain connects TRBV3-1 (or the pseudogene TRBV3-2) to TRBJ2-1; 10 nucleotides line up with TRBD2. This CDR3 has 16 amino acids. The trim removed 3 bases at V and 3 bases at J, leaving 5 bases unmatched. Germline assignment: CDR1 LGHDT and CDR2 YNNKEL (reference sequence).

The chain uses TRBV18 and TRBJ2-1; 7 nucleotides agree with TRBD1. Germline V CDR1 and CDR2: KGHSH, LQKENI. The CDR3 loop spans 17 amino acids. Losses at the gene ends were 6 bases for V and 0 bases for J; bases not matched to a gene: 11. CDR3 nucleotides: TGTGCCAGCTCCCCCCGGCCCGGGGACAGCTCCTACAATGAGCAGTTCTTC. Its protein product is CASSPRPGDSSYNEQFF.

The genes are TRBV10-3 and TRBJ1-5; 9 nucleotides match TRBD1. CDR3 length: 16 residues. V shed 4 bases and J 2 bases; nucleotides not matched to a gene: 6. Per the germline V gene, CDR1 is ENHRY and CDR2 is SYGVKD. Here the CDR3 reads CAISATGGAGNQPQHF. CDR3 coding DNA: TGTGCCATCAGTGCGACAGGGGGGGCAGGCAATCAGCCCCAGCATTTT.

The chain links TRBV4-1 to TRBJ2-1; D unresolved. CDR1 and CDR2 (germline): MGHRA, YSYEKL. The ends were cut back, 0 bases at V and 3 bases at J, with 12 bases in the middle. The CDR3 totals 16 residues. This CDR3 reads CASSQDDWRNYNEQFF. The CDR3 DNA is TGCGCCAGCAGCCAAGATGATTGGCGGAACTACAATGAGCAGTTCTTC.

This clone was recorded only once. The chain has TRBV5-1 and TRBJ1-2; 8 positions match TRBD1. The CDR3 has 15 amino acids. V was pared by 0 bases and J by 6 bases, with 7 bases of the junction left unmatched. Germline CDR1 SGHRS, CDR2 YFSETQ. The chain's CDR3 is CASSLAGPQGDGYTF. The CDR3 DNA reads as TGCGCCAGCAGCTTGGCCGGTCCACAGGGGGATGGCTACACCTTC.

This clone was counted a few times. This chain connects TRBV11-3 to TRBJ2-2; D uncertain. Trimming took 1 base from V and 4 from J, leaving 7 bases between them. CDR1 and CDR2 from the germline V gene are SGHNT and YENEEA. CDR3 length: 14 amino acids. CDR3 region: CASSLGRSTGELFF. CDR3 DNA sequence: TGTGCCAGCAGCTTAGGGCGATCCACCGGGGAGCTGTTTTTT.

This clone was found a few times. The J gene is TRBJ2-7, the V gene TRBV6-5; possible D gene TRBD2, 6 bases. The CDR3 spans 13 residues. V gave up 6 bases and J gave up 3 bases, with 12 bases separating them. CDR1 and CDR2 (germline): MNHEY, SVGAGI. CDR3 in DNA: TGTGCCAGCAGAGGATCCGGGAGCTACGAGCAGTACTTC. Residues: CASRGSGSYEQYF.